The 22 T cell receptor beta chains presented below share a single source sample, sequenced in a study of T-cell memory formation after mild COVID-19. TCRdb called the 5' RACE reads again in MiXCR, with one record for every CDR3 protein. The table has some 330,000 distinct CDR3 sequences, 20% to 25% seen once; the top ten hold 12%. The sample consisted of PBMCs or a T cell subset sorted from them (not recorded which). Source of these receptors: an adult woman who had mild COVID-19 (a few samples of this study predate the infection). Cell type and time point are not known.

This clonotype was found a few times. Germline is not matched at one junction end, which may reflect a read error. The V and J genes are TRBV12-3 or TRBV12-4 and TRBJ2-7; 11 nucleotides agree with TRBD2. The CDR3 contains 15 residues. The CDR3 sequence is CASSLAGGRGYEQYF. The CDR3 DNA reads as TGTGCCAGCAGTCTAGCGGGAGGACGAGGCTACGAGCAGTACTTC.

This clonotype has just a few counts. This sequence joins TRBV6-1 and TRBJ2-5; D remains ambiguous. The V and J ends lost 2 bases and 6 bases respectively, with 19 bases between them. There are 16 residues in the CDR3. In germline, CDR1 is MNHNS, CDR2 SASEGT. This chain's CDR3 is CASSELGLVGAQTQYF. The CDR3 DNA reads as TGTGCCAGCAGTGAATTGGGCTTGGTCGGAGCACAGACCCAGTACTTC.

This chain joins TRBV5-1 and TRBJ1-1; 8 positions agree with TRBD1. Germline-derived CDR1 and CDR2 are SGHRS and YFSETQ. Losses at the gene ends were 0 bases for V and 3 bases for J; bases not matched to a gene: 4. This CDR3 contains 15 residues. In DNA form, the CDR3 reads TGCGCCAGCAGCTTGGGACAGGGGTGGGACACTGAAGCTTTCTTT. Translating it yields CASSLGQGWDTEAFF.

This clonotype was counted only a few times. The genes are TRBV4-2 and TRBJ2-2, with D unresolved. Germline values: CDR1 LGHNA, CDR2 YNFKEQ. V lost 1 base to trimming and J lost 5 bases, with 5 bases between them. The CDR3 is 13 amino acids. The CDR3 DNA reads TGTGCCAGCAGCCAAGCTCTTACCGGGGAGCTGTTTTTT. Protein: CASSQALTGELFF.

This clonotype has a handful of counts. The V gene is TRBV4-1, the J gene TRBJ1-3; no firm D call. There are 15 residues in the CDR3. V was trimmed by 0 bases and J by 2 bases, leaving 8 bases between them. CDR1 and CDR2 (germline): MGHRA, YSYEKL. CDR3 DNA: TGCGCCAGCAGCCAAGACTTCCTTACTGGAAACACCATATATTTT. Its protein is CASSQDFLTGNTIYF.

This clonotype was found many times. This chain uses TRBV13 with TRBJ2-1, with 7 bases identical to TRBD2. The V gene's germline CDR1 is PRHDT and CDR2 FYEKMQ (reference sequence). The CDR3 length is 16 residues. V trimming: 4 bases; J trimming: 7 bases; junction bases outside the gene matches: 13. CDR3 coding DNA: TGTGCCAGCAGCTCTCGAAGCGGGGAGGGTCAAAATGAGCAGTTCTTC. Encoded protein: CASSSRSGEGQNEQFF. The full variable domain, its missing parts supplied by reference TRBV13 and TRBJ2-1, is AAGVIQSPRHLIKEKRETATLKCYPIPRHDTVYWYQQGPGQDPQFLISFYEKMQSDKGSIPDRFSAQQFSDYHSELNMSSLELGDSALYFCASSSRSGEGQNEQFFGPGTRLTVL.

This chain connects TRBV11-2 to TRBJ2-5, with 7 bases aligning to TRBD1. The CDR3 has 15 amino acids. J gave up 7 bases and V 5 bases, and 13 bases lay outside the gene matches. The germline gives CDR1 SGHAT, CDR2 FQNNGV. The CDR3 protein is CASSPDRLSGGTQYF. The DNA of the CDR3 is TGTGCCAGCAGCCCGGACAGACTTTCAGGGGGGACCCAGTACTTC.

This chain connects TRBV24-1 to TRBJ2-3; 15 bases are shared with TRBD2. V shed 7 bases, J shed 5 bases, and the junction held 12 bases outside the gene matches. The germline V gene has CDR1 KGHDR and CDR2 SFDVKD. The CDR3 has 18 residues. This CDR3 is CATRPGLAGGPGGDTQYF. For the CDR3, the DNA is TGTGCCACCAGGCCGGGACTAGCGGGAGGACCGGGGGGAGATACGCAGTATTTT.

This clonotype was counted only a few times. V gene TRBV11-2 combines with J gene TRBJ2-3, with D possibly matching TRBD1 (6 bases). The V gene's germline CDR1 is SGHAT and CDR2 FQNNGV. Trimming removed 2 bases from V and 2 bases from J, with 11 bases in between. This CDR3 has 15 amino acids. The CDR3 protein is CASSLQGTTTDTQYF. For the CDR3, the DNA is TGTGCCAGCAGCTTACAGGGGACCACCACAGATACGCAGTATTTT.

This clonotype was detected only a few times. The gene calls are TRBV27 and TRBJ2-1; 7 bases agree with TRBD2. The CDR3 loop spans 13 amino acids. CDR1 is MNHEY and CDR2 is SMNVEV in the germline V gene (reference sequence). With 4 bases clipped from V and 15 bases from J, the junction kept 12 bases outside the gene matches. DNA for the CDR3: TGTGCCAGCAGTTCGCTTAGTGGTGGGGAGGGGTTCTTC. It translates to CASSSLSGGEGFF.

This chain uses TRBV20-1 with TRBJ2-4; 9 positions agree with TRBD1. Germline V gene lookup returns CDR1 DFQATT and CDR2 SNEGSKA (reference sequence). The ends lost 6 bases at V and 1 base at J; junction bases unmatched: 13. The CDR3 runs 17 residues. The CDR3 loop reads CSAGTGKYPWAKNIQYF. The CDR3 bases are TGCAGTGCCGGGACAGGGAAATACCCCTGGGCCAAAAACATTCAGTACTTC.

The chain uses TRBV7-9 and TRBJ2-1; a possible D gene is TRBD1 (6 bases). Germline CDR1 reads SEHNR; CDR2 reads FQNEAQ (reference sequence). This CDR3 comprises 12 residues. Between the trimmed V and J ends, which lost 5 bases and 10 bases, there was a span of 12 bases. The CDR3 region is CASSPGHLEQFF. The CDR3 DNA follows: TGTGCCAGCAGCCCGGGACATCTCGAGCAGTTCTTC.

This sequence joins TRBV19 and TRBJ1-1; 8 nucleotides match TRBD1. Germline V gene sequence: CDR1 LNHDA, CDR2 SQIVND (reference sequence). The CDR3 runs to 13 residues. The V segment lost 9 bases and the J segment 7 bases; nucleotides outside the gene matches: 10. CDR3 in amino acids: CASGRTGKSEAFF. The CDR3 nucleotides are TGTGCCAGCGGGAGGACAGGGAAGAGTGAAGCTTTCTTT.

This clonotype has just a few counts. In DNA form, the CDR3 reads TGTGCCAGCTCACCAAGGACAGTAGATCAGCCCCAGCATTTT. Its translation: CASSPRTVDQPQHF. This sequence joins TRBV18 and TRBJ1-5; TRBD1 might be the D (6 bases). CDR3 length: 14 residues. Germline V lookup: CDR1 KGHSH, CDR2 LQKENI. Trimming cost V 2 bases and J 5 bases, with 10 bases left between them.

CDR3 bases: TGTGCCAGCAGCGCCTACCCGGGACAGAAGAAACCGGGCTACACCTTC. Translating gives CASSAYPGQKKPGYTF. This chain connects TRBV7-8 to TRBJ1-2; 7 bases agree with TRBD1. J was trimmed by 8 bases and V by 5 bases; bases with no gene match: 17. The CDR3 is 16 residues long. Germline loops: CDR1 SGHVS, CDR2 FQNEAQ.

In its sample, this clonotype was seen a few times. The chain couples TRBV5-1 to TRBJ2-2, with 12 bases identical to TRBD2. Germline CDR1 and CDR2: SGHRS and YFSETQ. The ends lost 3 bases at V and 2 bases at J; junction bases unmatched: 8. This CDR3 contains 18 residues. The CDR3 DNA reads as TGCGCCAGCAGCTCCGGACTAGCGGGGTCCTCTAACACCGGGGAGCTGTTTTTT. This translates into CASSSGLAGSSNTGELFF.

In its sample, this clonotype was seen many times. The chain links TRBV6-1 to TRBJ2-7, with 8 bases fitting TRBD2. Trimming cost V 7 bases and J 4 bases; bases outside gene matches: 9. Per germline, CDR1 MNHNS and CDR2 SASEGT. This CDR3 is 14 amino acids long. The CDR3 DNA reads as TGTGCCAGCACGGTTGAGGCGGGGGGTTACGAGCAGTACTTC. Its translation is CASTVEAGGYEQYF.

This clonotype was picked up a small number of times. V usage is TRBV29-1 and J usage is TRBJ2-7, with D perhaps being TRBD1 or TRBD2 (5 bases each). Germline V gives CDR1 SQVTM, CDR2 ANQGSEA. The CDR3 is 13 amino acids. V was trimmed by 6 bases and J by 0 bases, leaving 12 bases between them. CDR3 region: CSVDRDGSYEQYF. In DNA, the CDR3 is TGCAGCGTAGATAGGGACGGCTCCTACGAGCAGTACTTC.

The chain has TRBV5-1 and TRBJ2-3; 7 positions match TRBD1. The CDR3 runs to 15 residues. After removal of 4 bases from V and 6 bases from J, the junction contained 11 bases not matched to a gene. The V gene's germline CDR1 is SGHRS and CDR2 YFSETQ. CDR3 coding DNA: TGCGCCAGCAGCGTAGGACAGGCCCCAAGGGATACGCAGTATTTT. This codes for CASSVGQAPRDTQYF.

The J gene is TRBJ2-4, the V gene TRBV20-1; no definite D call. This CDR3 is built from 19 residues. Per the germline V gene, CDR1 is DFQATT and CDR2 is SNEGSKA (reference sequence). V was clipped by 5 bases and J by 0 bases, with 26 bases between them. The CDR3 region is CSAHDGDRRTILAKNIQYF. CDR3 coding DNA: TGCAGTGCTCATGATGGCGATAGGCGGACGATACTAGCCAAAAACATTCAGTACTTC.

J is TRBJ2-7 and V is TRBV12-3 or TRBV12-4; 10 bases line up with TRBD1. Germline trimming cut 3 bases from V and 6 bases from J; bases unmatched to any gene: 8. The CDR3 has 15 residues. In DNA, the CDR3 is TGTGCCAGCAGTTTTCCGGGACAGGGGAGTTTCGAGCAGTACTTC. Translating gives CASSFPGQGSFEQYF.

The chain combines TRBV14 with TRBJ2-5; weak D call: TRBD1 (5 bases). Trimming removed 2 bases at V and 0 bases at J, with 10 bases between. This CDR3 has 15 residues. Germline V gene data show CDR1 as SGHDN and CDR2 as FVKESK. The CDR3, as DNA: TGTGCCAGCAGCCAACAGGGATGGTACCAAGAGACCCAGTACTTC. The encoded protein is CASSQQGWYQETQYF.